These T cell receptor beta chains were read from a single sample in a study of blood T cell repertoires in COVID-19. Some clones are missing from TCRdb's copy, which holds only in-frame ones; the method was immunoSEQ multiplex PCR. The sample gives 120,000 or so clones, roughly 80% of which show up once; under 15% is in the top ten. Sequenced material: peripheral blood. The receptor set was obtained from a woman aged 30 to 39 who had recovered from COVID-19. Each CDR3 is given with its conserved first and last residue. The order of the fields is J gene, V gene, CDR3 protein.

TRBJ1-5	TRBV19	CASSIRSGELQPQHF
TRBJ1-1	TRBV3-1/TRBV3-2	CASSQDRKRNTEAFF
TRBJ2-1	TRBV3-1/TRBV3-2	CASSREAGGPFNEQFF
TRBJ2-7	TRBV5-5	CASSLAGQGDEQYF
TRBJ1-2	TRBV5-1	CASSFTGNYGYTF
TRBJ1-2	TRBV29-1	CSGKGGTNYGYTF
TRBJ1-1	TRBV5-6	CASSLRGTEAFF
TRBJ2-3	TRBV29-1	CSVDGLAGVPDTQYF
TRBJ2-1	TRBV27	CASSLSIGGSYNEQFF
TRBJ1-2	TRBV6-5	CASNGGRGYGYTF
TRBJ1-4	TRBV18	CASSGQGHEKLFF
TRBJ2-3	TRBV15	CATSRDRPGQGDWDTQYF
TRBJ2-1	TRBV7-2	CASSFSSVPYEQFF
TRBJ1-2	TRBV15	CATSRDWDTGAGYTF
TRBJ2-1	TRBV18	CASSPPGQGFNEQFF
TRBJ1-5	TRBV7-2	CASSSDYTSNQPQHF
TRBJ2-7	TRBV2	CASKDREGLLSYEQYF
TRBJ1-3	TRBV11-2	CASSLAPRGSSGNTIYF
TRBJ1-2	TRBV18	CASSPLGQVNYGYTF
TRBJ1-1	TRBV5-5	CASSLGGTEVRTEAFF
TRBJ2-7	TRBV3-1/TRBV3-2	CASSRPAGGRYEQYF
TRBJ2-7	TRBV28	CASSPISARSSYEQYF
TRBJ1-1	TRBV7-9	CASSPARGAWTEAFF
TRBJ1-1	TRBV7-8	CASSSSGAGNTEAFF
TRBJ1-1	TRBV6-5	CASSFPGRAWTEAFF
TRBJ1-2	TRBV2	CASSGDRGANYGYTF
TRBJ1-1	TRBV3-1/TRBV3-2	CASSRDTEAFF
TRBJ2-3	TRBV24-1	CATSDSRGPGDTQYF
TRBJ2-7	TRBV7-2	CASSLEGVGTYEQYF
TRBJ1-2	TRBV19	CASQKRDRSGYTF
TRBJ1-3	TRBV30	CAWSDREYGNTIYF
TRBJ2-3	TRBV5-1	CASSLGGTSGPTDTQYF
TRBJ2-5	TRBV9	CASSVGTGAQYF
TRBJ2-1	TRBV11-3	CASSTRLAGGRNEQFF
TRBJ1-6	TRBV4-1	CASSLHRTVGQGESSPLHF
TRBJ1-5	TRBV24-1	CATSDYRRAPRGNQPQHF
TRBJ2-3	TRBV10-3	CAISESGPEYF
TRBJ1-4	TRBV15	CATSRDRGGTNEKLFF
TRBJ1-2	TRBV6-1	CASSEGTGSGYTF
TRBJ1-6	TRBV6-5	CASSSIRGNSPLHF
TRBJ2-7	TRBV18	CASSPPVAGGSSYEQYF
TRBJ1-5	TRBV19	CASSDWGQRRNQPQHF
TRBJ2-2	TRBV6-4	CASSGEGADTGELFF
TRBJ1-2	TRBV14	CASSQTGVYGYTF
TRBJ2-7	TRBV19	CASSIKAGGSYEQYF
TRBJ1-4	TRBV6-2/TRBV6-3	CASSAPGSNEKLFF
TRBJ1-1	TRBV2	CASSEARLLNTEAFF
TRBJ1-2	TRBV6-5	CASSRGDGGYTF
TRBJ1-2	TRBV14	CASSPGQDYGYTF
TRBJ2-7	TRBV10-1	CASSEKSIGNEQYF
TRBJ1-1	TRBV19	CASSMGLGVEAFF
TRBJ1-1	TRBV5-4	CASSLAGGVTEAFF
TRBJ1-2	TRBV7-9	CASSFPERTGVTDGYTF
TRBJ1-6	TRBV6-5	CASSYSQGSNSPLHF
TRBJ1-5	TRBV10-2	CASSSDRGNQPQHF
TRBJ1-3	TRBV2	CASSENRLTGNTIYF
TRBJ2-7	TRBV11-1	CASSPQGYEQYF
TRBJ1-1	TRBV6-5	CASSPERDRRAFF
TRBJ2-5	TRBV9	CASSPSGWEGETQYF
TRBJ2-1	TRBV6-2/TRBV6-3	CASSHSGGADEQFF